The TCR beta chain described here comes from a study of long-term antiretroviral therapy in people with HIV. Unmatched junction bases numbered 6, after V lost 2 bases and J lost 2 bases. Germline V lookup: CDR1 SGHTS, CDR2 YDEGEE. The CDR3 covers 17 residues. It was version v3.0 of the immunoSEQ assay that was run at survey level. Using immunoSEQ multiplex PCR, the repertoire was profiled, and TCRdb retains in-frame clones only, with some absent. Here the sample spans 30,000 or so clones, about four fifths being singletons. This sample comprised unsorted PBMCs, obtained 0.4 years after starting antiretroviral therapy. The chain has TRBV5-8 and TRBJ1-6, with 8 bases that match TRBD1. The receptor was isolated from a man between 18 and 35 years old with HIV. The CDR3 reads CASSFRDRLTYNSPLHF. CDR3 nucleotide sequence: TGTGCCAGCAGCTTTCGGGACAGGTTAACCTATAATTCACCCCTCCACTTT.